A single sample is the source of the 2 T cell receptor beta chains below, sequenced in a study of T cell clones after liver transplantation. The protocol was immunoSEQ multiplex PCR, while the TCRdb copy is restricted to in-frame clones and leaves out a portion. The table has 45,000 to 55,000 clones, about 81% seen once; the top ten hold over 7%. The sequencing used CD4+ T cells from blood, collected before liver transplant. These receptors were obtained from a human donor who received a liver transplant.

This chain joins TRBV14 and TRBJ2-3; TRBD2 matches at 10 bases. J lost 14 bases, V lost 1 base, and 9 bases had no gene match. The CDR3 extends over 14 amino acids. CDR1 and CDR2 (germline): SGHDN, FVKESK. The CDR3 reads CASSQATSGRAPYF. The CDR3 DNA sequence: TGTGCCAGCAGCCAAGCTACCAGCGGGAGGGCCCCGTATTTT. Full variable domain (rest looked up from reference TRBV14 and TRBJ2-3): EAGVTQFPSHSVIEKGQTVTLRCDPISGHDNLYWYRRVMGKEIKFLLHFVKESKQDESGMPNNRFLAERTGGTYSTLKVQPAELEDSGVYFCASSQATSGRAPYFGPGTRLTVL.

The chain uses TRBV28 and TRBJ1-6, with 9 positions matching TRBD1. The CDR3 sequence is 14 residues long. V was clipped by 3 bases and J by 14 bases; unmatched bases: 8. CDR1 and CDR2 from the germline V gene are MDHEN and SYDVKM. Here the CDR3 reads CASSFGTGTVTLHF. The CDR3 DNA sequence: TGTGCCAGCAGTTTCGGGACAGGGACGGTGACCCTCCACTTT. Drawing the rest from reference TRBV28 and TRBJ1-6, the complete variable domain is DVKVTQSSRYLVKRTGEKVFLECVQDMDHENMFWYRQDPGLGLRLIYFSYDVKMKEKGDIPEGYSVSREKKERFSLILESASTNQTSMYLCASSFGTGTVTLHFGNGTRLTVT.